These 14 T cell receptor beta chains share one sample of origin, sequenced in a study of spatial heterogeneity in lung cancer. The sample's time point: sample taken at primary tumor resection. TCRdb reprocessed the 5' RACE reads with MiXCR, giving one entry per CDR3 protein. The sample has about 23,000 distinct CDR3 sequences; 3% to 4% are singletons. The sample consisted of PBMCs, taken at surgery. The receptor source for this set is a female donor with early-stage non-small cell lung cancer.

The CDR3 region has the DNA TGTGCCAGTAGTTTCACGCCGGGCCAGCACTACGAGCAGTACTTC. It codes for CASSFTPGQHYEQYF. V is TRBV19 and J is TRBJ2-7; D not certain. The CDR3 sequence is 15 residues long. The germline gives CDR1 LNHDA, CDR2 SQIVND (reference sequence). The germline V and J ends were trimmed by 5 bases and 3 bases, with 17 bases remaining between them. Based on the CDR3 plus reference TRBV19 and TRBJ2-7, the full variable domain is DGGITQSPKYLFRKEGQNVTLSCEQNLNHDAMYWYRQDPGQGLRLIYYSQIVNDFQKGDIAEGYSVSREKKESFPLTVTSAQKNPTAFYLCASSFTPGQHYEQYFGPGTRLTVT.

This chain uses TRBV6-1 with TRBJ1-1; D call uncertain. The CDR3 contains 12 residues. The V end was cut by 5 bases, the J end by 6 bases, with 10 bases between. Germline lookup yields CDR1 MNHNS and CDR2 SASEGT. CDR3 residues: CASSTLWAEAFF. The CDR3 bases are TGTGCCAGCAGTACTCTGTGGGCTGAAGCTTTCTTT.

This clonotype was seen ten or more times. V and J are TRBV5-1 and TRBJ2-7; 7 bases map to TRBD1. The CDR3 spans 15 residues. V lost 3 bases and J lost 2; bases outside the gene matches: 8. Germline CDR1 is SGHRS and CDR2 is YFSETQ. The CDR3 reads CASSSSGTVPYEQYF. CDR3 nucleotide sequence: TGCGCCAGCAGCTCCTCCGGGACAGTCCCCTACGAGCAGTACTTC.

This clonotype was counted many times. The gene calls are TRBV20-1 and TRBJ1-1; D might be TRBD1 (6 bases). The germline V gene encodes CDR1 DFQATT and CDR2 SNEGSKA (reference sequence). With 0 bases removed from V and 7 bases from J, the gap between germline ends came to 12 bases. This CDR3 has 13 amino acids. CDR3 coding DNA: TGCAGTGCTAGAGATCGGGGGGCCGGTGAAGCTTTCTTT. As protein: CSARDRGAGEAFF.

This clonotype was recorded many times. The chain has TRBV28 and TRBJ2-5; weak D call: TRBD2 (6 bases). V was shortened by 6 bases and J by 5 bases, with 13 bases between the two germline ends. CDR1 and CDR2 (germline): MDHEN, SYDVKM. The CDR3 is 13 amino acids. CDR3 in DNA: TGTGCCAGCAGGAATAGTGGGGGGGAGACCCAGTACTTC. The encoded protein is CASRNSGGETQYF.

This clonotype was counted at least ten times. J is TRBJ2-2 and V is TRBV25-1, with 9 nucleotides matching TRBD2. Trimming removed 7 bases from V and 3 bases from J; junction bases left unmatched: 9. This CDR3 has 16 amino acids. Germline loops: CDR1 MGHDK, CDR2 SYGVNS. The DNA of the CDR3 is TGTGCCAGCACCCCCCCGGAGCGGGAGGACACCGGGGAGCTGTTTTTT. Amino acids: CASTPPEREDTGELFF.

This clonotype was seen ten or more times. The rearrangement uses TRBV7-2 and TRBJ1-1; D unresolved. With 5 bases removed from V and 0 bases from J, the gap between germline ends came to 10 bases. Per germline, CDR1 SGHTA and CDR2 FQGNSA. The CDR3 has 14 residues. The CDR3 loop is CASSEYVVNTEAFF. The CDR3 bases are TGTGCCAGCAGCGAGTACGTAGTGAACACTGAAGCTTTCTTT.

By its share, this clonotype is medium-sized. The chain combines TRBV7-6 with TRBJ2-1; D ambiguous. With 1 base removed from V and 7 bases from J, the gap between germline ends came to 11 bases. The CDR3 totals 14 residues. The germline V gene encodes CDR1 SGHVS and CDR2 FNYEAQ. CDR3 residues: CASSLEGNGNEQFF. The CDR3 coding sequence is TGTGCCAGCAGCTTAGAGGGCAATGGGAATGAGCAGTTCTTC.

Many counts were recorded for this clonotype. The V call is TRBV6-2 or TRBV6-3, the J call TRBJ2-1, with unresolved D. Trimming shortened V by 2 bases and J by 6 bases, and 5 bases separated the two germline ends. CDR3 size: 12 residues. Germline values: CDR1 MNHEY, CDR2 SVGEGT. CDR3 region: CASSYGVNEQFF. DNA of the CDR3: TGTGCCAGCAGTTACGGGGTCAATGAGCAGTTCTTC.

This clonotype has at least ten counts. This chain links TRBV7-2 with TRBJ1-1; D ambiguous. The V gene's germline CDR1 is SGHTA and CDR2 FQGNSA. This CDR3 is built from 18 residues. Trimming removed 1 base at V and 0 bases at J, with 18 bases between. In DNA form, the CDR3 reads TGTGCCAGCAGCTTAGTCCCGGTTGGATCAGGAGTGAACACTGAAGCTTTCTTT. Translated, it gives CASSLVPVGSGVNTEAFF.

This clonotype was recorded many times. The chain uses TRBV4-1 and TRBJ2-1, with 13 bases matching TRBD2. Unmatched junction bases numbered 3, after V lost 0 bases and J lost 4 bases. Germline V gene lookup returns CDR1 MGHRA and CDR2 YSYEKL. The CDR3 spans 17 residues. In nucleotides, the CDR3 is TGCGCCAGCAGCCAAGAGACTAGCGGGAGGCCGTACAATGAGCAGTTCTTC. It translates to CASSQETSGRPYNEQFF.

This clonotype has only a few counts. The CDR3 here is CASKTDYSNQPQHF. As DNA, the CDR3 is TGCGCCAGCAAAACCGACTATAGCAATCAGCCCCAGCATTTT. The rearrangement joins TRBV5-1 to TRBJ1-5; the D is unclear. V shed 6 bases and J shed 0 bases, with 10 bases lying between them. The germline V gene encodes CDR1 SGHRS and CDR2 YFSETQ. The CDR3 spans 14 residues.

This clonotype has a count of ten or more. The chain uses TRBV20-1 and TRBJ1-5; possible D gene TRBD1, 5 bases. Germline V CDR1 and CDR2: DFQATT, SNEGSKA (reference sequence). The CDR3 sequence is 15 residues long. The V end was cut by 1 base, the J end by 4 bases, with 14 bases between. CDR3 sequence (DNA): TGCAGTGCTAGAGGGCCCGGGGCAGGGAATCAGCCCCAGCATTTT. Translated: CSARGPGAGNQPQHF.

This clonotype was seen at least ten times. The chain recombines TRBV7-2 with TRBJ1-2; D not certain. The CDR3 totals 17 residues. The germline gives CDR1 SGHTA, CDR2 FQGNSA. The ends were cut back, 2 bases at V and 3 bases at J, with 19 bases in the middle. CDR3 in amino acids: CASSLKGWPAPDYGYTF. CDR3 bases: TGTGCCAGCAGCTTAAAAGGTTGGCCAGCCCCTGACTATGGCTACACCTTC.